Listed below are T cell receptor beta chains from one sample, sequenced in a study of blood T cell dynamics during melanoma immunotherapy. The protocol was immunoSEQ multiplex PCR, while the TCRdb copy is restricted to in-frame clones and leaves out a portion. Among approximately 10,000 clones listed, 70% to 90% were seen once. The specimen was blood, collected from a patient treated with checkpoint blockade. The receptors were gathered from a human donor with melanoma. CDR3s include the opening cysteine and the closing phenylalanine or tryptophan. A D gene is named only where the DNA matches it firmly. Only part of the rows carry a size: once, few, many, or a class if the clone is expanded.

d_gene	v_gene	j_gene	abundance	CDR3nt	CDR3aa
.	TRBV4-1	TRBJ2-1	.	TGCGCCAGCAGCCAAGGGCTAGCGATTAGCTCCTACAATGAGCAGTTCTTC	CASSQGLAISSYNEQFF
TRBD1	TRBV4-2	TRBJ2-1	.	TGTGCCAGCAGCCAAGAACAGGGGGCCTACAATGAGCAGTTCTTC	CASSQEQGAYNEQFF
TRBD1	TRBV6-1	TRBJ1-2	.	TGTGCCAGCAGCCCCGGGAGGACAGGGGCTCGTGGCTACACCTTC	CASSPGRTGARGYTF
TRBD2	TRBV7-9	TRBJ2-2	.	TGTGCCAGCAGCTTAGAAAGGTCTAGCGGGACCGGGGAGCTGTTTTTT	CASSLERSSGTGELFF
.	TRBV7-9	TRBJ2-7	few	TGTGCCAGCAGCTTAGTAGGGGAGGGGAAGGGGGACGAGCAGTACTTC	CASSLVGEGKGDEQYF
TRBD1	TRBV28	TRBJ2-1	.	TGTGCCAGCATCACAGGGGAACTCTACAATGAGCAGTTCTTC	CASITGELYNEQFF
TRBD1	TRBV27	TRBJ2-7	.	TGTGCCAGCAGCCGAGGGACAGGGTTGAGTAACGAGCAGTACTTC	CASSRGTGLSNEQYF
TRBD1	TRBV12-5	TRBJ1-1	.	TGTGCTAGTGGTTTGCGGACAGGGGCCTCGTTTGGTACTGAAGCTTTCTTT	CASGLRTGASFGTEAFF
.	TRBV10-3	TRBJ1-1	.	TGTGCCATCAGTGAAGTAGGGCCCACTGAAGCTTTCTTT	CAISEVGPTEAFF
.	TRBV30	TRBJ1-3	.	TGTGCCTGGAGAGCTGGGGCTGGAAACACCATATATTTT	CAWRAGAGNTIYF
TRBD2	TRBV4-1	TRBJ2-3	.	TGCGCCAGCAGCCATCGGACTAGCAGTCAAGATACGCAGTATTTT	CASSHRTSSQDTQYF
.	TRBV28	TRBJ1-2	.	TGTGCCAGCAGTGGGCCAGGGGCCTCTCCTAACTATGGCTACACCTTC	CASSGPGASPNYGYTF
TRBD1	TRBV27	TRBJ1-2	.	TGTGCCAGCAGTTACAGGGGGCCCTATGGCTACACCTTC	CASSYRGPYGYTF
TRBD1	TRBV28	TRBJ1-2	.	TGTGCCAGCAGTTTAGGCAGGGGACAGGGGGCTTCTGGCTACACCTTC	CASSLGRGQGASGYTF
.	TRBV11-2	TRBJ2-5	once	TGTGCCAGCAGCTTAGAGTACGGGGCAGGGGAGACCCAGTACTTC	CASSLEYGAGETQYF
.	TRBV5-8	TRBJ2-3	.	TGTGCCAGCAGCTTGGCCTTGACCACAGATACGCAGTATTTT	CASSLALTTDTQYF
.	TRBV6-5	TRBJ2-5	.	TGTGCCAGCAGTGGTTCCGGGACAGAGACCCAGTACTTC	CASSGSGTETQYF
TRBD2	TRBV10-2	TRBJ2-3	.	TGCGCCAGCAGTGAGTCCGGCGGGGGTTCCACAGATACGCAGTATTTT	CASSESGGGSTDTQYF
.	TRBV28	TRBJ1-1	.	TGTGCCAGCAGCCCGGGGGGATACACTGAAGCTTTCTTT	CASSPGGYTEAFF
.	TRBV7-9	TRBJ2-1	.	TGTGCCAGCAGCTTAGAGTCGGGTGGGCAGTTCTTC	CASSLESGGQFF
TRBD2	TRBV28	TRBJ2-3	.	TGTGCCAGCAGTTCGCCCTTCCTACTAGCGAGCACAGATACGCAGTATTTT	CASSSPFLLASTDTQYF
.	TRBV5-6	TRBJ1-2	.	TGTGCCAGCAGCTTCGGGGGTAACGGCTACACCTTC	CASSFGGNGYTF
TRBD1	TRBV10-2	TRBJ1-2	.	TGCGCCAGCAGTGAATGGGGACAGGGGCGCGGCTACACCTTC	CASSEWGQGRGYTF
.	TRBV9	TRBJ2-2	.	TGTGCCAGCAGCGCCCACCGGGCTGGCCCAGGGGACACCGGGGAGCTGTTTTTT	CASSAHRAGPGDTGELFF
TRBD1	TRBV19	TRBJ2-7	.	TGTGCCAGTACCAACGGACAGGGCGTCCCCTACGAGCAGTACTTC	CASTNGQGVPYEQYF
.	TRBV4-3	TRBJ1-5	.	TGCGCCAGCAGCCAAGATGGGTTGGGCAATCAGCCCCAGCATTTT	CASSQDGLGNQPQHF
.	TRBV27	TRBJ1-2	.	TGTGCCAGCAGTTTAGGCCCCCTACGGGGCTACACCTTC	CASSLGPLRGYTF
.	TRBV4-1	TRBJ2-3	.	TGCGCCAGCAGCCCACAAGAGCATAGCACAGATACGCAGTATTTT	CASSPQEHSTDTQYF
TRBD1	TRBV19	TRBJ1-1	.	TGTGCCAGTAAAGGGACAGTTTGGACTGAAGCTTTCTTT	CASKGTVWTEAFF
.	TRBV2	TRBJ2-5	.	TGTGCCAGCAGTGATATCACGACGATTGGGACCCAGTACTTC	CASSDITTIGTQYF
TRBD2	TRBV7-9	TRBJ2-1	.	TGTGCCAGCAGCCCGCCTAGCGGGGCCTCCTACAATGAGCAGTTCTTC	CASSPPSGASYNEQFF
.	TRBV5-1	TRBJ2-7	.	TGCGCCAGCAGCTTGGGGGTTAGCGGACCCTACGAGCAGTACTTC	CASSLGVSGPYEQYF
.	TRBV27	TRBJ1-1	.	TGTGCCAGCAGTTTGTTCAGGGACACTGAAGCTTTCTTT	CASSLFRDTEAFF
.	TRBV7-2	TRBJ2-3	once	TGTGCCAGCAGCTTACCACCCCCAGATACGCAGTATTTT	CASSLPPPDTQYF
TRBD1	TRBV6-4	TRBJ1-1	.	TGTGCCAGCAGTGTCCTACAGGGGACTGAAGCTTTCTTT	CASSVLQGTEAFF
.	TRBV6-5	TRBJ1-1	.	TGTGCCAGCAGTAACGGGGGGGGCTGGATCACTGAAGCTTTCTTT	CASSNGGGWITEAFF
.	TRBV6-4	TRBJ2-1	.	TGTGCCAGCAGTCTAAACCCCTACAATGAGCAGTTCTTC	CASSLNPYNEQFF
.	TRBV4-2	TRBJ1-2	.	TGTGCCAGCAGCCAAGAGTTTGGGGGGACCTATGGCTACACCTTC	CASSQEFGGTYGYTF
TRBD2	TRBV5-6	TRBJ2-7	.	TGTGCCAGCAGACCGGGACTAGCGGGATACTACGAGCAGTACTTC	CASRPGLAGYYEQYF
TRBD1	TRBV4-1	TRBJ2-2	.	TGCGCCAGCAGCCAAGATCGTCAGGGGGCGCAAGTCGGGGAGCTGTTTTTT	CASSQDRQGAQVGELFF
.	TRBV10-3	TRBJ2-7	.	TGTGCCATCAGCGACAGATCCTCCTACGAGCAGTACTTC	CAISDRSSYEQYF
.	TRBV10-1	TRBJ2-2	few	TGCGCCAGCAATCAAGACAGAGCCTTTAGCGACACCGGGGAGCTGTTTTTT	CASNQDRAFSDTGELFF
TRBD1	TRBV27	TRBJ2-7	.	TGTGCCAGCAGTCTACGGACAGGGGGAACCGGCCTCTACGAGCAGTACTTC	CASSLRTGGTGLYEQYF
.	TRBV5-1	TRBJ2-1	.	TGCGCCAGCAGCCCTGAGGGGCGAAATTCCAATGAGCAGTTCTTC	CASSPEGRNSNEQFF
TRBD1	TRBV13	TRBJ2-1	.	TGTGCCAGCAGTTTACAGGGGATTGTCAATGAGCAGTTCTTC	CASSLQGIVNEQFF
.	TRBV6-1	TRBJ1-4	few	TGTGCCAGCAGTCGAGACCATAATGAAAAACTGTTTTTT	CASSRDHNEKLFF
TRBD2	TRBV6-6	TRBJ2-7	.	TGTGCCAGCAGTTCGCCGGGACTAGCTAACTACGAGCAGTACTTC	CASSSPGLANYEQYF
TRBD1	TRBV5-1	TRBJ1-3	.	TGCGCCAGCAGCTCAGACAGGGCGAGCTCTGGAAACACCATATATTTT	CASSSDRASSGNTIYF
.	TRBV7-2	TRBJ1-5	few	TGTGCCAGCAGCTTAGAAGGGACTAGCAATCAGCCCCAGCATTTT	CASSLEGTSNQPQHF
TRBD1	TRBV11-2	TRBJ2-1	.	TGTGCCAGCAGCTTATTTCCGGGACAGGGGATATTTAACAATGAGCAGTTCTTC	CASSLFPGQGIFNNEQFF
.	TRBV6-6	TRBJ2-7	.	TGTGCCAGCATGGAGAGCTCCTACGAGCAGTACTTC	CASMESSYEQYF
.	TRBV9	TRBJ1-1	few	TGTGCCAGCAGCGTATCGGGGACGTGGAACACTGAAGCTTTCTTT	CASSVSGTWNTEAFF
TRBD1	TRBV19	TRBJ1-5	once	TGTGCCAGTAGTGACAGGGGGCACCTTTTTAGCAATCAGCCCCAGCATTTT	CASSDRGHLFSNQPQHF